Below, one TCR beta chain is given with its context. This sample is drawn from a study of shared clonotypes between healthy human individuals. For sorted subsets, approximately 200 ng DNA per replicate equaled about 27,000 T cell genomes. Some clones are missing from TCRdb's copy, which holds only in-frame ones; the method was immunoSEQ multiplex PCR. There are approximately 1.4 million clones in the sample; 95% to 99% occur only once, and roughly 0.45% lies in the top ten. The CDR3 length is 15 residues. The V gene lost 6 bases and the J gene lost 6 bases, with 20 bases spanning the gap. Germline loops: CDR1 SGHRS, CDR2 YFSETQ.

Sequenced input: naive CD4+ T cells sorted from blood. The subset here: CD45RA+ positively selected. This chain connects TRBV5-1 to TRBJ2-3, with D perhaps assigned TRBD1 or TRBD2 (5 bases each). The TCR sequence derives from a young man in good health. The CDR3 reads CASIKSPAGTDTQYF. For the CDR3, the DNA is TGCGCCAGCATTAAATCGCCAGCAGGGACCGATACGCAGTATTTT.